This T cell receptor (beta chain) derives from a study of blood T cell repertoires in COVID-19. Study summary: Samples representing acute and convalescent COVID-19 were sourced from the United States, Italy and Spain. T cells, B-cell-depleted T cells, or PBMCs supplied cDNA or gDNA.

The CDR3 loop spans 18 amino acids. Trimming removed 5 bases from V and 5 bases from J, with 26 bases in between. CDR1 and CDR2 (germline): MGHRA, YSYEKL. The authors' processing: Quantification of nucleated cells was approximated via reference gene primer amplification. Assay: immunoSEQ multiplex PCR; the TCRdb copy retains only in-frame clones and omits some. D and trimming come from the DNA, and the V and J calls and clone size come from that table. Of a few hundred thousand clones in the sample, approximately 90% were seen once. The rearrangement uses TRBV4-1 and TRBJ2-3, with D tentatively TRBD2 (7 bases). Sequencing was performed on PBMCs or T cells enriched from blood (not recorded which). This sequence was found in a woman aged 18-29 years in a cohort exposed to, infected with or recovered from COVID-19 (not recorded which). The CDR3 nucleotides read TGCGCCAGCAGCTCCGGGGGTGTCGAGCGGGGACATAAAGATACGCAGTATTTT. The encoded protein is CASSSGGVERGHKDTQYF.